The clone carrying this TCR beta chain showed up just a few times. What it recognizes is unknown. Losses at the gene ends were 0 bases for V and 2 bases for J; bases not matched to a gene: 4. Germline V lookup: CDR1 SGDLS, CDR2 YYNGEE. The length of the CDR3 is 15 residues. MiXCR, applied by TCRdb to the RT-PCR reads, yields one record per CDR3 protein. The sample contains about 530,000 distinct CDR3 sequences, over 9.5% of which appear only once. This sample is part of a study of response to subunit inactivated influenza vaccine. Study observations and caveats: The authors suggested that every seasonal influenza vaccination recruits few new T cells.

This material consisted of PBMCs from blood, taken on the day of vaccination. The source of this sequence is a man in his fifties or sixties who received an inactivated influenza vaccine. The rearrangement joins TRBV9 to TRBJ2-7; 8 nucleotides match TRBD2. The CDR3 region has the DNA TGTGCCAGCAGCGTAGCGAGTAGCGGGGCCTACGAGCAGTACTTC. This translates into CASSVASSGAYEQYF. Using reference TRBV9 and TRBJ2-7 for the parts outside the CDR3, the full variable domain is DSGVTQTPKHLITATGQRVTLRCSPRSGDLSVYWYQQSLDQGLQFLIQYYNGEERAKGNILERFSAQQFPDLHSELNLSSLELGDSALYFCASSVASSGAYEQYFGPGTRLTVT.